A single sample gave rise to the 5 T cell receptor beta chains below, sequenced in a study of identical twins. TCRdb recomputed calls from the 5' RACE reads with MiXCR, one row per CDR3 protein. Found here are 200,000 or so distinct CDR3 sequences, roughly 7.5% of them singletons; the top ten hold about 1.8%. Separately, the same data were catalogued under a study of yellow fever vaccine responses in identical twins.

Sequenced: memory (CD45RO+) T cells sorted from blood. These receptors were collected from a young woman in good health.

V gene TRBV3-1 combines with J gene TRBJ2-2; TRBD2 matches 10 bases. V dropped 11 bases and J dropped 1; count of bases not matched to a gene: 4. The CDR3 totals 14 residues. Looked up from germline, CDR1 is LGHDT and CDR2 is YNNKEL (reference sequence). The CDR3 bases are TGTGCCTCCAGACTAGCGGGGAACACCGGGGAGCTGTTTTTT. Translating it yields CASRLAGNTGELFF.

The chain carries TRBV24-1 and TRBJ2-5; D remains ambiguous. There are 15 residues in the CDR3. Trimming stripped 2 bases from V and 6 bases from J, with 15 bases between. CDR1 KGHDR and CDR2 SFDVKD come from the germline V gene. CDR3 DNA sequence: TGTGCCACCAGTGATTCTGCCCCCGTGAAGAAGACCCAGTACTTC. Its protein product is CATSDSAPVKKTQYF.

There are many counts of this clonotype. J is TRBJ1-1 and V is TRBV6-5, with 8 bases that match TRBD1. V dropped 1 base and J dropped 0; count of bases not matched to a gene: 7. The germline V gene encodes CDR1 MNHEY and CDR2 SVGAGI. The CDR3 consists of 17 residues. CDR3 protein: CASSYYRTGPMNTEAFF. In nucleotides, the CDR3 is TGTGCCAGCAGTTACTACCGGACAGGGCCTATGAACACTGAAGCTTTCTTT.

This clonotype has just a few counts. CDR3 protein: CSASSGRQGAQYF. The CDR3 region has the DNA TGCAGTGCTTCTAGCGGGAGGCAAGGGGCCCAGTACTTC. The chain recombines TRBV20-1 with TRBJ2-5, with 11 bases aligning to TRBD2. The CDR3 extends over 13 amino acids. V shed 5 bases, J shed 9 bases, and the junction held 8 bases outside the gene matches. Germline CDR1 DFQATT, CDR2 SNEGSKA (reference sequence).

This clonotype was picked up many times. V and J are TRBV7-2 and TRBJ1-5; D might be TRBD1 (5 bases). The V end lost 2 bases, the J end lost 7 bases, and 12 bases lay between the germline ends. Germline V gene lookup returns CDR1 SGHTA and CDR2 FQGNSA. The CDR3 loop spans 14 amino acids. CDR3 region: CASSLRGRGQPQHF. CDR3 coding DNA: TGTGCCAGCAGCTTAAGGGGCCGGGGACAGCCCCAGCATTTT.